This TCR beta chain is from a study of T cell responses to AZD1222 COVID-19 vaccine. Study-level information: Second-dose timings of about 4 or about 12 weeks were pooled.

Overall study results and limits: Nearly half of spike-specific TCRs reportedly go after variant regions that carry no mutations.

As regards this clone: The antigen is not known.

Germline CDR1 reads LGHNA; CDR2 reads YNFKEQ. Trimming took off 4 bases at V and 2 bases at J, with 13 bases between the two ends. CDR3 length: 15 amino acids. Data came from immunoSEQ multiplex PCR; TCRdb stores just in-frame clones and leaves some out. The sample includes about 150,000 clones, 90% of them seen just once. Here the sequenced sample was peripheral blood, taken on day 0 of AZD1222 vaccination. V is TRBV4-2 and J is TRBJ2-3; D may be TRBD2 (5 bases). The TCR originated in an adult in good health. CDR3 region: CASSLRLLDTDTQYF. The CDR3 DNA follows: TGTGCCAGCAGCCTAAGATTACTAGACACAGATACGCAGTATTTT.